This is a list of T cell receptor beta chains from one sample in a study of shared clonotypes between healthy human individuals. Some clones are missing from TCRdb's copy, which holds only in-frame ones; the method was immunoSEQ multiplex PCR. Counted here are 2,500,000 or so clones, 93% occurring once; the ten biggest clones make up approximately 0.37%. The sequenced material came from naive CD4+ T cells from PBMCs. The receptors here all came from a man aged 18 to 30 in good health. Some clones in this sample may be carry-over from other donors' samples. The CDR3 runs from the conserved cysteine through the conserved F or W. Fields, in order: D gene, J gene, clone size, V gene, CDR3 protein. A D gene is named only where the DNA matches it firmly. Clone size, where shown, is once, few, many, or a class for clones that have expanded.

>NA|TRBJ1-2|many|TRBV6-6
CASREVGGDYGYTF
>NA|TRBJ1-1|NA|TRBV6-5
CASKGTGGTEAFF
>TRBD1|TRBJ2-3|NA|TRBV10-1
CASRAGTGGFTDTQYF
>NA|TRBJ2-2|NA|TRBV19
CASMEPLGTNTGELFF
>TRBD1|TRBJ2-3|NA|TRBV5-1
CASSTDRGGRTQYF
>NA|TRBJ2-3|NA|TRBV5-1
CASSLANGGSTDTQYF
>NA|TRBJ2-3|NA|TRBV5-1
CASSLLIPSTDTQYF
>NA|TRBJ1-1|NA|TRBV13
CASSFDRNTEAFF
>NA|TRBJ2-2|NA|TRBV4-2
CASSQKVGGKPTGELFF
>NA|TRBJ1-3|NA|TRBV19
CASSERTTSGNTIYF
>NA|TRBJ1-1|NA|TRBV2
CASSDQSNTEAFF
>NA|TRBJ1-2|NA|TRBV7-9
CASSSTGISGGYTF
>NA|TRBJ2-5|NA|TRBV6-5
CASSYIGAGETQYF
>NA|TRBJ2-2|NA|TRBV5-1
CASSLGGGELFF
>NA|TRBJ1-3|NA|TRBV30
CAWSVGGNTIYF
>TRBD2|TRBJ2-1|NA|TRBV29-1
CSVAREVGNEQFF
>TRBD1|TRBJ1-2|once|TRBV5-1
CASSLTGDNYGYTF
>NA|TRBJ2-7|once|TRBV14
CASSRKLGEQYF
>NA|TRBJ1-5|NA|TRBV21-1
CASSKACSASVNSNQPQHF
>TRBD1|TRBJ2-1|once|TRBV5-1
CASSLWLETGGNEQFF
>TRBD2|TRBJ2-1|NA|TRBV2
CATIEIAGGPYNEQFF